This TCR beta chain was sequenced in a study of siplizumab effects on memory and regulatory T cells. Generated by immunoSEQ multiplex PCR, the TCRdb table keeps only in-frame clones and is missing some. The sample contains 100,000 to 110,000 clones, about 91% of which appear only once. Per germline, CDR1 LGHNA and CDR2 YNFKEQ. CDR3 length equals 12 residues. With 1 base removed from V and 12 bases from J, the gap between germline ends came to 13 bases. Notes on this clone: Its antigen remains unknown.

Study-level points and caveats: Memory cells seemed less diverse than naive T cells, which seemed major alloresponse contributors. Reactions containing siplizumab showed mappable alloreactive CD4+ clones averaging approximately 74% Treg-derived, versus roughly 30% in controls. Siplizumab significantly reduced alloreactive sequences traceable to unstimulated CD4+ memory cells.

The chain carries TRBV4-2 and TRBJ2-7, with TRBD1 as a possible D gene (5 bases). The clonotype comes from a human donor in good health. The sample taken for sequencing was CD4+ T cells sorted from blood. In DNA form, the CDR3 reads TGTGCCAGCAGCCAAGGTAGCAGGGTGCCGTACTTC. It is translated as CASSQGSRVPYF.